This is a list of T cell receptor beta chains from one sample in a study of cytomegalovirus exposure and HLA in healthy donors. Some clones are missing from TCRdb's copy, which holds only in-frame ones; the method was immunoSEQ multiplex PCR. The sample shows approximately 270,000 clones, over 70% of them seen only once. Sequencing was performed on PBMCs. The receptors here all came from a girl under 10 years old in good health and CMV-seronegative. Each CDR3 is given with its conserved first and last residue. A D gene is named only where the DNA matches it firmly. Size tells how often a clone was seen (once, few, many) or the class of an expanded clone, and some rows leave it out.

j_call | d_call | v_call | clone_size | cdr3_nt | cdr3_aa
TRBJ2-5 | TRBD2 | TRBV5-1 | once | TGCGCCAGCAGCTTGGCCGCGGAACTAGCGCCCCAGTACTTC | CASSLAAELAPQYF
TRBJ2-5 | NA | TRBV19 | NA | TGTGCCAGTAGCAGACTGCCCCAAGAGACCCAGTACTTC | CASSRLPQETQYF
TRBJ2-7 | TRBD1 | TRBV18 | NA | TGTGCCAGCTCACCTACCTCCCGGGACAGCTTTTACGAGCAGTACTTC | CASSPTSRDSFYEQYF
TRBJ1-2 | NA | TRBV7-2 | NA | TGTGCCAGCAGCTTTCGCAGGGTGGATGGCTACACCTTC | CASSFRRVDGYTF
TRBJ1-5 | NA | TRBV2 | few | TGTGCCAGCAGTGGGACGATCCGGGGGGCCCAGCATTTT | CASSGTIRGAQHF
TRBJ2-3 | TRBD2 | TRBV4-1 | few | TGCGCCAGCAGCCAGATTGTGGCTAGCGGACGCACAGATACGCAGTATTTT | CASSQIVASGRTDTQYF
TRBJ1-2 | NA | TRBV2 | once | TGTGCCAGCAGTGACACCCACATTGCTTATTATGGCTACACCTTC | CASSDTHIAYYGYTF
TRBJ2-1 | TRBD2 | TRBV4-1 | NA | TGCGCCAGCAGCCAATCTCCTAGCGGTGGCTCCTACAATGAGCAGTTCTTC | CASSQSPSGGSYNEQFF
TRBJ2-3 | NA | TRBV9 | NA | TGTGCCAGCAGCTCTAGCACAGATACGCAGTATTTT | CASSSSTDTQYF
TRBJ1-5 | NA | TRBV7-5 | once | TGTGTCAGAAGCCCCCCACCCCAGGCCGCAGATAGCAATCAGCCCCAGCATTTT | CVRSPPPQAADSNQPQHF
TRBJ2-1 | NA | TRBV19 | NA | TGTGCCAGTAGAATGCTAGCGCAAACCTACAATGAGCAGTTCTTC | CASRMLAQTYNEQFF
TRBJ2-7 | NA | TRBV2 | NA | TGTGCCACCCTACAAGTAAGAGGGTCCTACGAGCAGTACTTC | CATLQVRGSYEQYF
TRBJ2-1 | NA | TRBV30 | NA | TGTGCCTGGACGGATCGGGTGGCCTACAATGAGCAGTTCTTC | CAWTDRVAYNEQFF
TRBJ2-5 | TRBD2 | TRBV6-6 | NA | TGTGCCAGCAGTTACTCGGGACTAGCGGGTGGGACTTACTTC | CASSYSGLAGGTYF
TRBJ2-7 | TRBD2 | TRBV6-6 | NA | TGTGCCAGCAGCCGCCCCCCTAGCGGGGAGGGCCACGAGCAGTACTTC | CASSRPPSGEGHEQYF
TRBJ1-1 | NA | TRBV7-8 | NA | TGTGCCAGCAGCCCGCTTGGGCTGGAGGTTGGTGAAGCTTTCTTT | CASSPLGLEVGEAFF
TRBJ2-1 | NA | TRBV12-5 | NA | TGTGCTAGTGGTTTGGGAGGAGGCAACAATGAGCAGTTCTTC | CASGLGGGNNEQFF
TRBJ1-5 | NA | TRBV7-9 | once | TGTGCCAGCAGCCTAGACAGGAATCAGCCCCAGCATTTT | CASSLDRNQPQHF